This T cell receptor (beta chain) was identified during a study of cytomegalovirus exposure and HLA in healthy donors. About the study: Earlier work reported some 110 million unique TCR beta sequences from 150 million to 200 million T cells. Points from the study as a whole: An analysis was carried out later, and it reportedly showed fewer N-insertions in an Asian-associated ancestry cluster than the roughly 700-donor mean. Sequences of the TCR beta chain were said to predict the HLA-A and HLA-B alleles of most subjects accurately.

Researchers ran the PCR with 60 Vbeta and 13 Jbeta primers. As originally analysed: Counted up in a later analysis, unique TCR beta chains came to some 80 million, with around 12 million shared. Using immunoSEQ multiplex PCR, the repertoire was profiled, and TCRdb retains in-frame clones only, with some absent. V and J calls and clone size follow that table, whereas D and trimming were derived from the DNA. This table has 120,000 or so clones, 70% to 75% appearing once. This clone was seen just once. Its antigen remains unidentified. CDR3 length equals 14 residues. V lost 5 bases, J lost 4 bases, and 4 bases stayed unmatched. Germline V gene lookup returns CDR1 MDHEN and CDR2 SYDVKM.

This clonotype originated in a woman between 40 and 50 years old in good health and CMV-seronegative. Sequences were obtained from PBMCs. The rearrangement links TRBV28 to TRBJ1-2; 10 bases align to TRBD1. CDR3 sequence (DNA): TGTGCCAGCAGTGGGGGGGACAGGGGCTATGGCTACACCTTC. It encodes CASSGGDRGYGYTF.